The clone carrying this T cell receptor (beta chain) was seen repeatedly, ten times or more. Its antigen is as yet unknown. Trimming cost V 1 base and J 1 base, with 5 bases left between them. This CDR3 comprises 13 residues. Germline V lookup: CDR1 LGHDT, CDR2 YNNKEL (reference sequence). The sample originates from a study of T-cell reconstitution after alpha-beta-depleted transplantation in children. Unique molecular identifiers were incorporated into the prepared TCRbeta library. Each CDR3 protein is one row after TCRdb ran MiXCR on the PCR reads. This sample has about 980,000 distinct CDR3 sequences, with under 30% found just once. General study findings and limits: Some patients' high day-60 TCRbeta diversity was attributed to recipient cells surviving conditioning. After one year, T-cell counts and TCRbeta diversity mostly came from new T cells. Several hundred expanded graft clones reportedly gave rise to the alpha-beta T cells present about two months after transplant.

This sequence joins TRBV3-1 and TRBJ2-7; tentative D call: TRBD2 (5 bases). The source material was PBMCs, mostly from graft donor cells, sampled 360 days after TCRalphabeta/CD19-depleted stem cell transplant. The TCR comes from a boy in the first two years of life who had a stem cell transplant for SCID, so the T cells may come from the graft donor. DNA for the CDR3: TGTGCCAGCAGCCAAGGGGAGTCCTACGAGCAGTACTTC. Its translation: CASSQGESYEQYF.